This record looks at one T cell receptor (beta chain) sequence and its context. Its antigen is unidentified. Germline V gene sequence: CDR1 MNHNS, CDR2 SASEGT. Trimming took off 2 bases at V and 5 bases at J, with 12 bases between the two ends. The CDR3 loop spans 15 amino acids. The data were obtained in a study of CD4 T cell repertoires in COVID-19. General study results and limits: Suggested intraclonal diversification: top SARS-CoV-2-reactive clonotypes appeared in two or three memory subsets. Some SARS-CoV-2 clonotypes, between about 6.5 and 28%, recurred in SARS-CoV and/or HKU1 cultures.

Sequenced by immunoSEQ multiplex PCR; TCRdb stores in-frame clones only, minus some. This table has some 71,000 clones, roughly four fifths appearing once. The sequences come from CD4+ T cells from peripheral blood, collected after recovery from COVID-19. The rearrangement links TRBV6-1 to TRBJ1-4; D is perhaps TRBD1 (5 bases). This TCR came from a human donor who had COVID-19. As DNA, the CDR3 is TGTGCCAGCAGTGAAAGGCAGGGCCAAAATGAAAAACTGTTTTTT. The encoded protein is CASSERQGQNEKLFF.